This T cell receptor (beta chain) derives from a study of blood T cell repertoires in COVID-19. V was cut by 5 bases and J by 4 bases, with 9 bases left in between. Germline CDR1 and CDR2: SGHVS and FQNEAQ. The CDR3 sequence is 12 residues long. Authors' methods: From reference gene primer amplification, estimates of nucleated cell counts were derived. The assay was immunoSEQ multiplex PCR, and TCRdb's table has in-frame clones only and misses some. V and J calls and clone size follow that table, whereas D and trimming were derived from the DNA. The repertoire includes a few hundred thousand clones, over 75% of them detected once, and around 3% sits in the top ten.

The rearrangement uses TRBV7-8 and TRBJ2-7; tentative D call: TRBD1 (6 bases). The receptor's source is a woman aged 25-40 years who had recovered from COVID-19. Source material: PBMCs or T cells enriched from blood (not recorded which). This chain's CDR3 is CASSPGQYEQYF. CDR3 coding DNA: TGTGCCAGCAGCCCCGGACAGTACGAGCAGTACTTC.